The T cell receptor beta chain under discussion was sequenced for a study of T-cell memory formation after mild COVID-19. Study findings and constraints: Pre-infection memory harbored some responding clones, suggesting cross-reactive memory joined.

The CDR3 loop spans 17 amino acids. The junction had 8 bases not matched to a gene; V was cut back by 1 base and J by 3 bases. Per the germline V gene, CDR1 is SGHDT and CDR2 is YYEEEE. This clonotype turned up a few times. Its antigen is still unknown. Via MiXCR, TCRdb re-called the 5' RACE reads, giving one row per CDR3 protein. This table has about 120,000 distinct CDR3 sequences, 20% to 25% appearing once. V is TRBV5-6 and J is TRBJ2-1; TRBD2 matches 9 bases. Sequencing was carried out using PBMCs or a T cell subset sorted from them (not recorded which). This receptor was taken from a man between 18 and 35 years old who had mild COVID-19 (a few samples of this study predate the infection). Cell type and time point are not known. The CDR3 spells CASSLKGGGVNYNEQFF. The CDR3 DNA sequence: TGTGCCAGCAGCTTGAAGGGCGGGGGGGTGAACTACAATGAGCAGTTCTTC.